The subject of this entry is one T cell receptor beta chain. The data derive from a study of cytomegalovirus exposure and HLA in healthy donors. For the study at large: Previous work identified roughly 120 million unique TCR beta sequences from around 200 million T cells. Across 350 to 500 genotyped donors, roughly 85% landed in the Caucasian-associated ancestry cluster.

The PCR was carried out with 60 Vbeta primers and 13 Jbeta primers. Original handling: A later analysis tallied 75 million to 80 million unique TCR beta chains, around 9.9 million of them shared. The repertoire was sequenced with immunoSEQ multiplex PCR; TCRdb's copy has only in-frame clones and lacks some. The V and J calls and clone size were taken over from that table, and D and trimming were inferred from the DNA. The sample table sets out 150,000 to 200,000 clones. CDR3 length: 15 amino acids. V lost 0 bases to trimming and J lost 2 bases, with 8 bases between them. Germline V lookup: CDR1 MDHEN, CDR2 SYDVKM.

This sequence originates from a woman aged 18-29 years in good health and CMV-seropositive. Material: PBMCs. The V and J genes are TRBV28 and TRBJ2-1, with D perhaps matching TRBD1 (5 bases). The chain's CDR3 is CASSLWDTTYNEQFF. For the CDR3, the DNA is TGTGCCAGCAGTTTATGGGACACTACCTACAATGAGCAGTTCTTC.